This T cell receptor beta chain was obtained from a study of T-cell reconstitution after alpha-beta-depleted transplantation in children. Preparing the TCRbeta library involved the use of unique molecular identifiers. TCRdb re-called the PCR reads through MiXCR, storing one row per CDR3 protein. The data contain approximately 640,000 distinct CDR3 sequences, approximately 16% of them singletons. This clonotype has just a few counts. Germline V CDR1 and CDR2: SGHRS, YFSETQ. There are 14 residues in the CDR3. Trimming pared 1 base from V and 2 bases from J, leaving 9 bases between. Sequences were derived from PBMCs from the stem cell graft donor, sampled from the stem cell graft. V and J are TRBV5-1 and TRBJ2-5; D gene unclear. The sequence derives from a human donor who donated a stem cell graft to a child with acute myeloid leukemia. The CDR3 region is CASSLSSRQETQYF. In nucleotides, the CDR3 is TGCGCCAGCAGCTTGTCGTCACGTCAAGAGACCCAGTACTTC.